This T cell receptor (beta chain) was sequenced in a study of neurological immune-mediated disorders. Time point described: longitudinal time-point 1 (baseline). This clonotype was recorded at least ten times. TCRdb reprocessed the 5' RACE reads via MiXCR and lists one record per CDR3 protein. The data show around 69,000 distinct CDR3 sequences, roughly 10% seen once. CDR1 and CDR2 from the germline V gene are MDHEN and SYDVKM. CDR3 length equals 13 residues. V trimming: 8 bases; J trimming: 2 bases; junction bases outside the gene matches: 6. The source is a man aged 25-45 years in good health. This chain links TRBV28 with TRBJ2-7; 7 bases are a match to TRBD2. Sequencing was carried out using PBMCs. The CDR3 nucleotides are TGTGCCAGCTGCCTAGCGGCGACCTACGAGCAGTACTTC. It specifies CASCLAATYEQYF.